The 21 T cell receptor beta chains given below trace back to one sample, sequenced in a study of T cell repertoires in cytomegalovirus infection. No antigen has been identified for these receptors. TCRdb re-called the reads through MiXCR, storing one row per CDR3 protein. The data hold around 900,000 distinct CDR3 sequences, with roughly a third observed a single time. Specimen: cultured CD8+ T cells from PBMCs, collected from culture after CMV antigen stimulation. The source of these receptors is a human donor in good health (CMV status not recorded). Some clones in this sample may be carry-over from other donors' samples.

This clonotype was seen more than once but under ten times. The gene calls are TRBV5-4 and TRBJ1-1, with 7 positions matching TRBD1. J was trimmed by 4 bases and V by 3 bases; bases with no gene match: 6. CDR1 is SGHNT and CDR2 is YYREEE in the germline V gene (reference sequence). CDR3 length: 14 residues. CDR3 nucleotide sequence: TGTGCCAGCAGCTCCGACAGGGTACGCACTGAAGCTTTCTTT. Protein: CASSSDRVRTEAFF.

The V and J genes are TRBV6-2 or TRBV6-3 and TRBJ1-5, with D unresolved. V gave up 8 bases and J gave up 0 bases, with 8 bases separating them. The CDR3 spans 13 residues. Germline CDR1 is MNHEY and CDR2 is SVGEGT. The CDR3 DNA reads as TGTGCCAGCCGACCGGGTAGCAATCAGCCCCAGCATTTT. Translation: CASRPGSNQPQHF.

This clonotype was picked up many times. This rearrangement joins TRBV7-9 to TRBJ2-4; D not certain. From germline, CDR1 is SEHNR and CDR2 FQNEAQ (reference sequence). CDR3 length: 16 residues. Trimming removed 5 bases from V and 0 bases from J, with 14 bases in between. Written as DNA, the CDR3 is TGTGCCAGCAGCGTAAACCATGGCAGAGCCAAAAACATTCAGTACTTC. Translated, it gives CASSVNHGRAKNIQYF.

The chain combines TRBV28 with TRBJ1-2; D not resolved. V was clipped by 2 bases and J by 4 bases, with 8 bases between them. The germline V gene encodes CDR1 MDHEN and CDR2 SYDVKM. CDR3 size: 13 residues. The CDR3 DNA reads TGTGCCAGCAGTTTACCGGTTTCCTATGGCTACACCTTC. Protein product: CASSLPVSYGYTF.

This clonotype was picked up a small number of times. This rearrangement joins TRBV18 to TRBJ1-1; D might be TRBD1 (5 bases). The germline V and J ends were trimmed by 2 bases and 0 bases, with 13 bases remaining between them. The CDR3 is made up of 16 amino acids. Germline V gives CDR1 KGHSH, CDR2 LQKENI. The CDR3 region has the DNA TGTGCCAGCTCACCATACGCCGGGACGGTGAACACTGAAGCTTTCTTT. As protein: CASSPYAGTVNTEAFF.

The chain combines TRBV28 with TRBJ1-2, with D maybe TRBD1 (5 bases). This CDR3 is built from 15 residues. CDR1 is MDHEN, CDR2 SYDVKM, per germline. The V end was cut by 3 bases, the J end by 7 bases, with 18 bases between. The CDR3 here is CASSFIIGESVGYTF. DNA of the CDR3: TGTGCCAGCAGTTTTATAATAGGGGAATCGGTTGGCTACACCTTC.

The chain is built from TRBV6-5 and TRBJ1-2; no definite D call. Trimming shortened V by 4 bases and J by 8 bases, and 17 bases separated the two germline ends. Germline V gives CDR1 MNHEY, CDR2 SVGAGI. The CDR3 consists of 14 residues. The CDR3 region is CASSSRTDLGGYTF. The CDR3, as DNA: TGTGCCAGCAGTTCCAGGACGGATCTGGGCGGCTACACCTTC.

This sequence joins TRBV2 and TRBJ2-4; a weak D match, TRBD2 (6 bases). Germline assignment: CDR1 SNHLY and CDR2 FYNNEI. There are 15 residues in the CDR3. The ends were cut back, 4 bases at V and 7 bases at J, with 17 bases in the middle. The CDR3 region has the DNA TGTGCCAGCAGTGGAGGAGTAGCGGAGGGGAACATTCAGTACTTC. As protein: CASSGGVAEGNIQYF.

The J gene is TRBJ2-1, the V gene TRBV11-1, with 7 bases that match TRBD2. V was pared by 2 bases and J by 7 bases, with 5 bases of the junction left unmatched. Germline V gene sequence: CDR1 SGHAT, CDR2 FQDESV (reference sequence). The length of the CDR3 is 14 residues. The CDR3 nucleotides read TGTGCCAGCAGCTTAAAGTGGGGGGGTAATGAGCAGTTCTTC. This encodes CASSLKWGGNEQFF.

The rearrangement uses TRBV24-1 and TRBJ2-2, with 9 bases fitting TRBD1. CDR3 length: 14 amino acids. Looked up from germline, CDR1 is KGHDR and CDR2 is SFDVKD. With 5 bases clipped from V and 3 bases from J, the junction kept 0 bases outside the gene matches. CDR3 sequence (DNA): TGTGCCACCAGTGGACAGGGGGACACCGGGGAGCTGTTTTTT. Amino acid sequence: CATSGQGDTGELFF.

The chain uses TRBV6-6 and TRBJ1-5; the match to TRBD1 covers 9 bases. The V gene end was trimmed by 4 bases and the J gene end by 6 bases; junction bases not matched to a gene: 10. Looked up from germline, CDR1 is MNHNY and CDR2 is SVGAGI (reference sequence). The CDR3 is made up of 16 amino acids. The CDR3 reads CASSWPGQGLSQPQHF. The DNA of the CDR3 is TGTGCCAGCAGTTGGCCGGGACAGGGTCTAAGTCAGCCCCAGCATTTT.

The chain uses TRBV6-5 and TRBJ2-1; no firm D call. The ends were cut back, 0 bases at V and 4 bases at J, with 7 bases in the middle. This CDR3 is 14 amino acids long. Germline CDR1 MNHEY, CDR2 SVGAGI. CDR3 amino acids: CASSYSPGYNEQFF. The CDR3 bases are TGTGCCAGCAGTTACTCTCCAGGTTACAATGAGCAGTTCTTC.

The chain uses TRBV28 and TRBJ2-5; D is uncertain. The CDR3 covers 13 residues. Deletions cut 2 bases from V and 5 bases from J, with 9 bases between. Germline V gene data show CDR1 as MDHEN and CDR2 as SYDVKM. CDR3 nucleotides: TGTGCCAGCAGTTTAGTGGTGGGGGAGACCCAGTACTTC. Its translation is CASSLVVGETQYF.

This rearrangement joins TRBV27 to TRBJ1-1, with 10 bases lining up with TRBD1. CDR3 length: 14 residues. V lost 6 bases and J lost 5; bases outside the gene matches: 6. Germline V gene data show CDR1 as MNHEY and CDR2 as SMNVEV (reference sequence). CDR3 in DNA: TGTGCCAGCAGGGGGGGACAGGGGTTAACTGAAGCTTTCTTT. Amino acids: CASRGGQGLTEAFF.

The chain couples TRBV19 to TRBJ1-1; the D is unclear. The CDR3 totals 15 residues. The germline gives CDR1 LNHDA, CDR2 SQIVND (reference sequence). V shed 3 bases and J shed 1 base, with 12 bases lying between them. CDR3 bases: TGTGCCAGTAGTATTGGGGTCAGTCAGAACACTGAAGCTTTCTTT. This gives the protein CASSIGVSQNTEAFF.

The gene calls are TRBV4-1 and TRBJ1-2; D not certain. Germline CDR1 and CDR2: MGHRA and YSYEKL. This CDR3 spans 16 amino acids. V shed 1 base and J shed 4 bases, with 16 bases lying between them. CDR3 amino acids: CASSQGPRTERYGYTF. CDR3 DNA sequence: TGCGCCAGCAGCCAAGGCCCCAGGACGGAACGCTATGGCTACACCTTC.

The gene calls are TRBV20-1 and TRBJ2-7, with D perhaps TRBD1 or TRBD2 (7 bases each). The CDR3 loop spans 14 amino acids. V shed 6 bases and J shed 0 bases, with 15 bases lying between them. Germline V lookup: CDR1 DFQATT, CDR2 SNEGSKA (reference sequence). The CDR3 nucleotides read TGCAGTGCCCCAGGGGGGGGGTACTCCTACGAGCAGTACGTC. Its protein product is CSAPGGGYSYEQYV.

This clonotype occurred a few times. CDR3 in DNA: TGTGCCAGTAGTATAGCAGGGACCGAAGCTTTCTTT. This gives the protein CASSIAGTEAFF. The chain combines TRBV19 with TRBJ1-1, with a weak D call TRBD1 (5 bases). The CDR3 is 12 amino acids. V lost 1 base and J 8 bases, leaving 8 bases between the germline ends. Germline lookup yields CDR1 LNHDA and CDR2 SQIVND (reference sequence).

There are a few counts of this clonotype. The rearrangement links TRBV6-6 to TRBJ1-3, with D unresolved. CDR1 is MNHNY and CDR2 is SVGAGI in the germline V gene (reference sequence). With 6 bases removed from V and 8 bases from J, the gap between germline ends came to 5 bases. The CDR3 loop spans 10 amino acids. The CDR3 DNA follows: TGTGCCAGCAGCCGGGACACCATATATTTT. It encodes CASSRDTIYF.

This clonotype was detected only a few times. The chain employs TRBV20-1 and TRBJ1-1; D not certain. This CDR3 spans 13 amino acids. V dropped 7 bases and J dropped 4 bases, with 16 bases sitting between them. Germline V CDR1 and CDR2: DFQATT, SNEGSKA (reference sequence). CDR3 DNA: TGCAGTGGGGTCCCCAGATCGGGCACTGAAGCTTTCTTT. The encoded protein is CSGVPRSGTEAFF.

As regards this clonotype: Sequence at one end of the junction differs from germline and may be a read error. The chain employs TRBV7-6 and TRBJ2-2, with D possibly being TRBD2 (5 bases). Germline CDR1 reads SGHVS; CDR2 reads FNYEAQ. The CDR3 is 16 amino acids. This CDR3 reads CASSLAIADNTGELFF. Written as DNA, the CDR3 is TGTGCTAGCAGCTTAGCGATAGCAGACAACACCGGGGAGCTGTTTTTT.